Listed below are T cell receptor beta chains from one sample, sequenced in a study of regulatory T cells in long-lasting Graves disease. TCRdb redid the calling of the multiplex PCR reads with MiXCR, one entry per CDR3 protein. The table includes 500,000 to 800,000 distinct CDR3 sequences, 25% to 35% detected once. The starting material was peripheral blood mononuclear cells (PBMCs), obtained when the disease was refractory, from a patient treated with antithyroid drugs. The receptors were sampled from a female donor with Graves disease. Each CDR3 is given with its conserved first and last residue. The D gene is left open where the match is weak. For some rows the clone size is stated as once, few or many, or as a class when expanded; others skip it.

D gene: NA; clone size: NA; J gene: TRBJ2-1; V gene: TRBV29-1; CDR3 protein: CSVQRYEQFF; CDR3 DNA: TGCAGCGTTCAAAGGTATGAGCAGTTCTTC
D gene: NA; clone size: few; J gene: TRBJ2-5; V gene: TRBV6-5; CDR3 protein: CASSYSDRRETQYF; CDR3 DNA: TGTGCCAGCAGTTACTCGGACCGGCGGGAGACCCAGTACTTC
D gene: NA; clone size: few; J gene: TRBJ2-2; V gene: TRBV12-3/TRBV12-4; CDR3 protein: CASRLSGTANTGELFF; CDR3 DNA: TGTGCCAGCAGACTCTCAGGGACGGCCAACACCGGGGAGCTGTTTTTT
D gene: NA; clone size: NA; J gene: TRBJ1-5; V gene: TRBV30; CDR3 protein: CAWSVGTQNQPQHF; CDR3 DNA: TGTGCCTGGAGTGTAGGGACGCAAAATCAGCCCCAGCATTTT
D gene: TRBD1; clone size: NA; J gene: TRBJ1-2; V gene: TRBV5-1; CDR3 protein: CASSFWDREFGYTF; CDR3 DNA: TGCGCCAGCAGCTTCTGGGACAGGGAGTTTGGCTACACCTTC
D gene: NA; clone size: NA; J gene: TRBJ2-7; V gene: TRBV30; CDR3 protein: CAWSVLQGRYEQYF; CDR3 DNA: TGTGCCTGGAGTGTACTACAGGGCCGGTACGAGCAGTACTTC
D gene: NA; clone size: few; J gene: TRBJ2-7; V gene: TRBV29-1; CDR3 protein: CSVETQSYEQYF; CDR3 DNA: TGCAGCGTTGAAACTCAGAGCTACGAGCAGTACTTC
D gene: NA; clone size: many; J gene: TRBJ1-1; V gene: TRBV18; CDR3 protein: CASSRARGTEAFF; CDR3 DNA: TGTGCCAGCAGCCGCGCCAGGGGCACTGAAGCTTTCTTT
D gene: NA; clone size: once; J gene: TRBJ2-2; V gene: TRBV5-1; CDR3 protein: CASSLGRRSENTGELFF; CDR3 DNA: TGCGCCAGCAGCTTGGGGCGCCGTAGCGAGAACACCGGGGAGCTGTTTTTT
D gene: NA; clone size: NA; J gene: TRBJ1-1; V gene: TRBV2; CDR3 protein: CASSVIGRMNTEAFF; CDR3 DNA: TGTGCCAGCAGTGTAATTGGACGTATGAACACTGAAGCTTTCTTT
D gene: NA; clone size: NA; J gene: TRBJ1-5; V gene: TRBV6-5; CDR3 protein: CASSYSMGGAGNQPQHF; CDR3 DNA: TGTGCCAGCAGTTACTCGATGGGAGGGGCGGGCAATCAGCCCCAGCATTTT
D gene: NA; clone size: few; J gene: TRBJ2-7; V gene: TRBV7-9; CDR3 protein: CASSLSGRGADEQYF; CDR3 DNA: TGTGCCAGCAGCTTAAGTGGACGGGGGGCGGACGAGCAGTACTTC